This record looks at one T cell receptor (beta chain) sequence and its context. The sample originates from a study of blood T cell repertoires in COVID-19. Study details: Material from acute and convalescent COVID-19 was sourced from the United States, Italy and Spain. Sources were T cells, B-cell-depleted T cells, or PBMCs; the material itself was cDNA or gDNA.

Authors' data handling: Using reference gene primer amplification, nucleated cell counts were estimated. Clones were read by immunoSEQ multiplex PCR, and TCRdb kept only the in-frame ones, dropping some. The D gene and trimming were derived from the DNA, and the V and J assignments and clone size from that table. The sample yields 300,000 to 400,000 clones, 75% to 85% seen once. V dropped 0 bases and J dropped 7; count of bases not matched to a gene: 4. The CDR3 is made up of 14 amino acids. CDR1 and CDR2 from the germline V gene are SGHDN and FVKESK. Material: peripheral blood. The chain recombines TRBV14 with TRBJ1-2, with 8 nucleotides matching TRBD1. This clonotype was obtained from a human donor in a cohort sampled during active COVID-19. This chain's CDR3 is CASSQDRDRTGYTF. The CDR3 DNA sequence: TGTGCCAGCAGCCAAGATCGGGACAGGACTGGCTACACCTTC.